This TCR delta chain was observed in a study of γδ T cells in repeated Plasmodium falciparum infection. The CDR3 totals 16 residues. From germline, CDR1 is GEAIGNYY and CDR2 EKD. Flow sorting of PBMC yielded separate Vgamma9/Vdelta2+ and Vdelta2-negative gammadelta T cell populations for bulk repertoire analysis. This clone showed up just a few times. With only one base between it and a far larger clone, this is likely a read error. This specimen includes other DNA sequences encoding the same CDR3. TCRdb reprocessed the multiplex PCR reads through CATT. The table records some 50,000 delta-chain clones, around 1.6% of them present only once.

The source material was gamma-delta T cells from blood. The V gene is listed as TRDV2; no J gene was called. This clonotype was obtained from a pool of human donors (malaria-infected and uninfected, not separated). The CDR3: CACDPAPFKYTDKLIF. The CDR3 DNA follows: TGTGCCTGTGACCCGGCCCCCTTTAAATACACCGATAAACTTATCTTT.